Below, one T cell receptor (beta chain) is given with its context. Its specificity is unknown. The junction shows a germline mismatch at one end, possibly a read error. These data come from a study of blood T cells in healthy people across ages. This CDR3 spans 14 amino acids. The germline V gene encodes CDR1 SQVTM and CDR2 ANQGSEA. Study-wide results and limits: Older individuals had lower TCR beta diversity per million T cells (the decline was roughly linear). Diversity was higher, and naive CD4+ cells more numerous, in long-lived donors than in aged donors.

Combining a sample-barcoded 5' primer with a J-beta primer mix, a second PCR ran for about 6 to 11 cycles. Every sample produced at least 2.5 million CDR3-containing paired-end reads. From the 5' RACE reads, TCRdb called clonotypes with MiXCR, one entry per CDR3 protein. The sample has about 1.8 million distinct CDR3 sequences, roughly 52% seen once. The clonotype was recovered from a middle-aged woman in good health. This chain joins TRBV29-1 and TRBJ2-6, with D possibly matching TRBD1 (6 bases). Sequencing was done on a sample of blood. The CDR3 nucleotides are TGCAGCGTTGAAGGGGGCCTGGGGGCCAACGTCCCGACTTTC. Encoded protein: CSVEGGLGANVPTF.